The present T cell receptor beta chain was sequenced within a study of CXCR3-negative and CXCR3-positive naive CD8 T cells (dated by TCRdb to between 2019 and 2020). Regarding the complete study: In total, approximately 130 million TRB reads were obtained, corresponding to roughly 1.5 +/- 0.3 million reads per library. The diversity and physicochemical repertoire analyses included 11 donors pooled from two independent experiments. Naive subsets from about 5 donors and memory cells from 3 donors were included in the TRBV-TRBJ cluster analysis. Broad study findings and their caveats: Because surface CD5, which is linked to self-reactivity in mice, was comparable between the naive subsets, TCR interaction strength was also inferred from the physicochemical properties of TRB CDR3s. Similar TRBV-TRBJ usage was shown by naive CXCR3-negative and CXCR3-positive cells from the same donor, whereas distinct patterns were shown by memory cells. Repertoire diversity was comparably high in both naive subsets but much lower in memory CD8+ T cells. Freshly isolated PBMCs were used for most assays because CXCR3 expression partially decreased after cryopreservation. TRB CDR3s from CXCR3-positive naive cells showed higher hydrophobicity (lower Kidera factor 4), lower energy, and higher strength and volume indices than CXCR3-negative naive cells.

With respect to this clonotype: Its specific antigen is unknown.

The germline V gene gives CDR1 as SGHTA and CDR2 as FQGNSA. Taken from cysteine to phenylalanine, the CDR3 has 14 residues. The DNA is unrecorded. For each CD8+ T cell subset, flow sorting was done in triplicate, and 300,000 to 350,000 cells per subset went directly into RLT lysis buffer. To keep memory contaminants out, a stringent definition of naive CD8+ T cells was applied: CD45RO-CCR7+CD27+CD95-. Standard density gradient centrifugation was used to isolate peripheral blood mononuclear cells from buffy coats. Naive CXCR3-negative and CXCR3-positive CD8+ T cells were flow-sorted using a FACSAria III. Total RNA was extracted from sorted cells with an RNeasy Mini Kit. Sequencer: NextSeq 550. The Human TCR Profiling Kit (MiLaboratory) was used to make UMI-labeled 5' RACE TRB cDNA libraries. The full amount of extracted RNA was used for cDNA synthesis, and the full amount of resulting cDNA was used for PCR amplification. The libraries were made side by side, with each library going through the same number of PCR cycles. The authors' analysis ran thus. About 54,000 +/- 9,700 unique UMI-labeled TRB cDNA molecules per library were extracted with MIGEC and MiXCR, with at least two reads per UMI required. An average of approximately 40,000 +/- 10,000 functional in-frame TRB CDR3 nucleotide clonotypes without stop codons was found per library. After downsampling to 5000 UMI-labeled TRB molecules per sample, diversity metrics such as normalized Shannon-Wiener and Chao1 were calculated in VDJtools. Clonotype-size-weighted physicochemical properties of the central five CDR3 residues (interaction energy, strength, volume and Kidera factor 4) were computed in VDJtools. The reads were reprocessed in TCRdb, with one entry per CDR3 protein sequence and no accompanying DNA. TCRdb assigned the V and J calls; the authors' analysis was not used. This sample's table carries 84,000 or so distinct CDR3 sequences. 0.5% to 0.55% of the sample is taken by the ten largest.

The clonotype originates from a human donor in good health. Some clones in this sample may be carry-over from other donors' samples. Recombination connected TRBV7-2 to TRBJ2-4. The sample consisted of naive CXCR3+ CD8+ T cells from blood. The meaning of the sample's cell subset or site label: CD45RO-CCR7+CD27+CD95- naive CD8+ T cells expressing CXCR3 (TNR3+). For the CDR3, the sequence is CASSLGQNKNIQYF.